Included here is one TCR beta chain sequence, with context. The data were obtained in a study of control samples from healthy donors and cancer patients. CDR3 length: 17 residues. V shed 6 bases, J shed 0 bases, and the junction held 6 bases outside the gene matches. CDR1 is MNHEY and CDR2 is SMNVEV in the germline V gene (reference sequence). The repertoire was sequenced with immunoSEQ multiplex PCR; TCRdb's copy has only in-frame clones and lacks some. The sample has tens of thousands of clones, more than 85% seen once. The clonotype was recovered from a woman aged 45-65 years in good health. The chain recombines TRBV27 with TRBJ2-1; TRBD2 agrees at 12 bases. Sequencing was carried out using blood. For the CDR3, the DNA is TGTGCCAGCAGCCTAGGGACTAGCGGGCGCTCCTACAATGAGCAGTTCTTC. Translation: CASSLGTSGRSYNEQFF.